This TCR beta chain was profiled in a study of T cell responses to AZD1222 COVID-19 vaccine. About this clone: As yet, its antigen is unknown.

Notes on the study in general: Targeting of unmutated variant regions was reportedly seen in nearly half of spike-specific TCRs. Among the donors, most were white British and more were female, and clonal diversity was possibly underestimated. Every sample of the repertoires postdated the peak T cell response.

Repertoires were generated with immunoSEQ multiplex PCR, while TCRdb's copy carries only in-frame clones and drops some. The data show around 110,000 clones, roughly nine tenths seen once. The CDR3 is made up of 13 amino acids. The V end was cut by 5 bases, the J end by 5 bases, with 12 bases between. Per germline, CDR1 SNHLY and CDR2 FYNNEI. Investigators merged groups given second doses at roughly 4 or roughly 12 weeks. The sample consisted of peripheral blood, taken 28 days after the second AZD1222 dose. This TCR was sampled from an adult who received the AZD1222 COVID-19 vaccine. This chain joins TRBV2 and TRBJ2-5; TRBD2 is a possible D gene (6 bases). The CDR3 protein is CASSPPSVETQYF. The DNA of the CDR3 is TGTGCCAGCAGTCCTCCTAGCGTGGAGACCCAGTACTTC. Drawing the rest from reference TRBV2 and TRBJ2-5, the complete variable domain is EPEVTQTPSHQVTQMGQEVILRCVPISNHLYFYWYRQILGQKVEFLVSFYNNEISEKSEIFDDQFSVERPDGSNFTLKIRSTKLEDSAMYFCASSPPSVETQYFGPGTRLLVL.